The clone carrying this TCR beta chain has ten or more counts. Its antigen is not known. The sample is drawn from a study of molecular identifiers for immune sequencing clone quantification. Study-level background: In replicates, RNA taken from approximately 20,000 or 98,000 naive CD8 cells was divided five ways, and four portions underwent sequencing.

From germline, CDR1 is MGHRA and CDR2 YSYEKL. The CDR3 consists of 12 residues. Unmatched junction bases numbered 5, after V lost 5 bases and J lost 10 bases. Using its own MiXCR run on the PCR reads, TCRdb lists one record per CDR3 protein. The table has about half a million distinct CDR3 sequences, around 23% seen once; the top ten hold approximately 0.8%. Study-level points and caveats: Whereas naive cells kept under 1% of molecules in clones above 20 RNA copies, such clones held over 98% in effectors.

The TCR sequence derives from a human donor in good health. Some libraries in this study had Jurkat cell RNA spiked in. The sample taken for sequencing was naive CD8+ T cells from blood, with Jurkat cell RNA spiked in. Subset here: FACS-sorted CD8+CD4-CCR7+CD45RA+ naive T cells. The V gene is TRBV4-1, the J gene TRBJ2-1, with TRBD1 identical over 7 bases. The CDR3 sequence: CASSDRAREQFF. The DNA for the CDR3 is TGCGCCAGCAGCGACAGGGCCCGCGAGCAGTTCTTC.